The clone carrying this TCR beta chain was seen once. Produced via immunoSEQ multiplex PCR; TCRdb's table is partial and in-frame only. The profile shows some 120,000 clones, about nine tenths of them singletons. This record comes from a study of control samples from healthy donors and cancer patients. CDR3 size: 14 residues. The V gene's germline CDR1 is KGHDR and CDR2 SFDVKD. V was trimmed by 0 bases and J by 4 bases, leaving 6 bases between them. The origin of this receptor is a man aged 35 to 55 in good health. The V gene is TRBV24-1, the J gene TRBJ2-1, with D maybe TRBD1 (6 bases). Sequences were obtained from blood. CDR3 loop: CATSDLRGYNEQFF. Written as DNA, the CDR3 is TGTGCCACCAGTGATTTGAGGGGGTACAATGAGCAGTTCTTC.